The 30 T cell receptor beta chains below come from one sample, sequenced in a study of neurological immune-mediated disorders. TCRdb analysed the 5' RACE reads with MiXCR anew, one entry per CDR3 protein. The table includes 15,000 or so distinct CDR3 sequences, about 22% detected once. Sequencing was done on a sample of PBMCs. All receptors derive from a man aged 45 to 65 in good health.

V and J are TRBV6-5 and TRBJ2-5, with unresolved D. V lost 0 bases and J lost 7, with 12 bases in between. The germline V gene encodes CDR1 MNHEY and CDR2 SVGAGI. The CDR3 extends over 14 amino acids. Here the CDR3 reads CASSYSATPGTQYF. Written as DNA, the CDR3 is TGTGCCAGCAGTTACTCGGCAACCCCGGGGACCCAGTACTTC.

This clonotype was counted at least ten times. This chain joins TRBV27 and TRBJ2-2; D remains unclear. The V end was cut by 5 bases, the J end by 0 bases, with 10 bases between. The CDR3 spans 15 residues. Germline assignment: CDR1 MNHEY and CDR2 SMNVEV (reference sequence). CDR3 nucleotide sequence: TGTGCCAGCAGTCCCAATGTAGCGAACACCGGGGAGCTGTTTTTT. Its protein is CASSPNVANTGELFF.

The chain uses TRBV5-1 and TRBJ2-3; D is uncertain. CDR3 length: 15 amino acids. Germline V gene data show CDR1 as SGHRS and CDR2 as YFSETQ. Deletions cut 0 bases from V and 2 bases from J, with 10 bases between. The CDR3 loop reads CASSLVILDTDTQYF. The CDR3 DNA sequence: TGCGCCAGCAGCTTGGTTATCCTAGACACAGATACGCAGTATTTT.

By its share, this clonotype is medium-sized. The genes are TRBV7-2 and TRBJ1-3, with D uncertain. This CDR3 has 15 amino acids. Deletions cut 0 bases from V and 0 bases from J, with 6 bases between. Germline values: CDR1 SGHTA, CDR2 FQGNSA. The CDR3 nucleotides are TGTGCCAGCAGCTTAGCACAGCTCTCTGGAAACACCATATATTTT. It codes for CASSLAQLSGNTIYF.

This clonotype was observed at least ten times. The CDR3 nucleotides read TGTGCCAGCACTGAAGCGGGAGTCGGTACGCAGTATTTT. Protein product: CASTEAGVGTQYF. The gene calls are TRBV6-5 and TRBJ2-3, with TRBD2 identical over 8 bases. V gave up 7 bases and J gave up 8 bases; unmatched junction bases: 8. The V gene's germline CDR1 is MNHEY and CDR2 SVGAGI. The CDR3 is 13 residues long.

This clonotype was recorded many times. J is TRBJ2-7 and V is TRBV5-1; D is undetermined. V lost 0 bases to trimming and J lost 2 bases, with 9 bases between them. The CDR3 is made up of 14 amino acids. CDR1 and CDR2 from the germline V gene are SGHRS and YFSETQ. CDR3 amino acids: CASSLDQFTYEQYF. The CDR3 DNA reads TGCGCCAGCAGCTTGGACCAATTTACCTACGAGCAGTACTTC.

This clonotype was seen repeatedly, ten times or more. V is TRBV29-1 and J is TRBJ1-4; D is possibly TRBD1 (6 bases). Trimming left V 3 bases short and J 7 bases short, with 15 bases between. The CDR3 spans 14 residues. The germline gives CDR1 SQVTM, CDR2 ANQGSEA. The CDR3 coding sequence is TGCAGCGTTGACTTTGGGGGCTTAAGTGAAAAACTGTTTTTT. Amino acid sequence: CSVDFGGLSEKLFF.

By share of the sample, this clonotype is medium-sized. The chain couples TRBV7-8 to TRBJ1-4; D is unclear. The CDR3 length is 13 residues. V lost 5 bases, J lost 5 bases, and 9 bases lay in between. Germline CDR1 and CDR2: SGHVS and FQNEAQ. The CDR3 DNA sequence: TGTGCCAGCAGCCTCCGAGGAAATGAAAAACTGTTTTTT. Translated, it gives CASSLRGNEKLFF.

This clonotype was seen ten or more times. The chain carries TRBV7-8 and TRBJ1-4; perhaps TRBD1 as D (5 bases). Germline lookup yields CDR1 SGHVS and CDR2 FQNEAQ. The V end was cut by 4 bases, the J end by 7 bases, with 13 bases between. CDR3 length: 14 amino acids. CDR3 residues: CASSSENRGEKLFF. The CDR3 DNA reads TGTGCCAGCAGCTCCGAGAATAGGGGTGAAAAACTGTTTTTT.

The sample holds many counts of this clonotype. V is TRBV20-1 and J is TRBJ2-1; the D is unclear. The V and J ends lost 4 bases and 6 bases respectively, with 10 bases between them. The CDR3 runs 12 residues. From germline, CDR1 is DFQATT and CDR2 SNEGSKA (reference sequence). CDR3 nucleotides: TGCAGTGCTACCCCAGGTAGCAATGAGCAGTTCTTC. It translates to CSATPGSNEQFF.

This clonotype was seen repeatedly, ten times or more. J is TRBJ2-5 and V is TRBV5-1; D is ambiguous. Germline CDR1 reads SGHRS; CDR2 reads YFSETQ. Trimming pared 4 bases from V and 6 bases from J, leaving 10 bases between. The CDR3 length is 12 residues. The CDR3 sequence is CASSTQEQTQYF. CDR3 DNA sequence: TGCGCCAGCAGCACCCAGGAGCAGACCCAGTACTTC. The whole variable domain, remainder taken from reference TRBV5-1 and TRBJ2-5, is KAGVTQTPRYLIKTRGQQVTLSCSPISGHRSVSWYQQTPGQGLQFLFEYFSETQRNKGNFPGRFSGRQFSNSRSEMNVSTLELGDSALYLCASSTQEQTQYFGPGTRLLVL.

The chain uses TRBV11-2 and TRBJ2-5; 9 bases agree with TRBD1. The CDR3 loop spans 17 amino acids. Trimming took 6 bases from V and 1 from J; bases not matched to a gene: 12. The germline V gene encodes CDR1 SGHAT and CDR2 FQNNGV. The CDR3 DNA reads TGTGCCAGCAGATTAAGCGATTCGGGACAGGGCCAAGAGACCCAGTACTTC. The encoded protein is CASRLSDSGQGQETQYF.

V gene TRBV7-8 combines with J gene TRBJ2-1; D ambiguous. This CDR3 is built from 13 residues. V lost 5 bases and J lost 4, with 9 bases in between. CDR1 and CDR2 from the germline V gene are SGHVS and FQNEAQ. The CDR3 here is CASSGPEYNEQFF. CDR3 DNA: TGTGCCAGCAGCGGTCCTGAATACAATGAGCAGTTCTTC.

This clonotype was counted at least ten times. This chain connects TRBV11-2 to TRBJ2-3, with 9 bases lining up with TRBD1. Germline CDR1 and CDR2: SGHAT and FQNNGV. The CDR3 totals 15 residues. J lost 3 bases, V lost 7 bases, and 8 bases had no gene match. This CDR3 is CASNRGDRATDTQYF. The CDR3 DNA reads TGTGCCAGCAACCGAGGGGACAGGGCTACAGATACGCAGTATTTT. Variable domain in full (rest from reference TRBV11-2 and TRBJ2-3): EAGVAQSPRYKIIEKRQSVAFWCNPISGHATLYWYQQILGQGPKLLIQFQNNGVVDDSQLPKDRFSAERLKGVDSTLKIQPAKLEDSAVYLCASNRGDRATDTQYFGPGTRLTVL.

This clonotype was picked up many times. V usage is TRBV20-1 and J usage is TRBJ2-7; D is unclear. V was shortened by 4 bases and J by 2 bases, with 12 bases between the two germline ends. Germline V gene sequence: CDR1 DFQATT, CDR2 SNEGSKA (reference sequence). The CDR3 loop spans 13 amino acids. CDR3 DNA: TGCAGTGCTACCCAAGGTCCCCCCTACGAGCAGTACTTC. Translated: CSATQGPPYEQYF.

This clonotype was seen many times. The chain recombines TRBV20-1 with TRBJ2-7; TRBD2 matches at 9 bases. V lost 6 bases to trimming and J lost 0 bases; unmatched junction nucleotides: 9. Germline values: CDR1 DFQATT, CDR2 SNEGSKA (reference sequence). The CDR3 is 15 amino acids. In DNA, the CDR3 is TGCAGTGCATCAGGGACTAGCCGGATCTCCTACGAGCAGTACTTC. Protein: CSASGTSRISYEQYF.

By share, this clonotype ranks as medium-sized (0.01 to 0.1%). V and J are TRBV2 and TRBJ2-1, with unresolved D. Trimming pared 4 bases from V and 10 bases from J, leaving 8 bases between. This CDR3 contains 11 residues. Germline V CDR1 and CDR2: SNHLY, FYNNEI. CDR3 sequence: CASSVGQEQFF. Written as DNA, the CDR3 is TGTGCCAGCAGTGTGGGCCAGGAGCAGTTCTTC. Full variable domain (rest looked up from reference TRBV2 and TRBJ2-1): EPEVTQTPSHQVTQMGQEVILRCVPISNHLYFYWYRQILGQKVEFLVSFYNNEISEKSEIFDDQFSVERPDGSNFTLKIRSTKLEDSAMYFCASSVGQEQFFGPGTRLTVL.

The rearrangement uses TRBV20-1 and TRBJ2-5, with a weak D call TRBD2 (5 bases). Per the germline V gene, CDR1 is DFQATT and CDR2 is SNEGSKA (reference sequence). The CDR3 is made up of 13 amino acids. The CDR3 DNA is TGCGCTAAGGGCAATCCGGGGAAGGAGACCCAGTACTTC. Amino acids: CAKGNPGKETQYF.

Ten or more counts support this clonotype. This rearrangement joins TRBV7-2 to TRBJ2-7; 7 bases match TRBD2. CDR3 length: 14 amino acids. The V and J ends lost 4 bases and 5 bases, in that order; junction bases with no gene match: 8. The germline CDR1 and CDR2 sequences are SGHTA and FQGNSA. In DNA form, the CDR3 reads TGTGCCAGCAGCTCCAAATCCGGGACTAACGAGCAGTACTTC. Protein: CASSSKSGTNEQYF.

This chain connects TRBV20-1 to TRBJ2-7; 8 bases fit TRBD2. With V trimmed by 0 bases and J by 3 bases, 10 bases remained unmatched. The germline V gene has CDR1 DFQATT and CDR2 SNEGSKA (reference sequence). The CDR3 has 16 residues. The CDR3 reads CSARDYAGGGFYEQYF. Written as DNA, the CDR3 is TGCAGTGCTAGAGATTATGCCGGGGGGGGCTTCTACGAGCAGTACTTC.

The rearrangement links TRBV20-1 to TRBJ2-5; TRBD2 matches 16 bases. The CDR3 covers 15 residues. The germline CDR1 and CDR2 sequences are DFQATT and SNEGSKA (reference sequence). The V segment lost 6 bases and the J segment 4 bases; nucleotides outside the gene matches: 5. The CDR3, as DNA: TGCAGTGCCGGGACTAGCGGGAGGGTAGCAGAGACCCAGTACTTC. Its translation is CSAGTSGRVAETQYF.

This clonotype occurred many times. This chain joins TRBV6-2 or TRBV6-3 and TRBJ1-5, with D hard to call. The CDR3 covers 14 residues. V was clipped by 4 bases and J by 0 bases, with 7 bases between them. Germline CDR1 reads MNHEY; CDR2 reads SVGEGT. The CDR3 DNA reads as TGTGCCAGCAGTTCGGGGAATAGCAATCAGCCCCAGCATTTT. This codes for CASSSGNSNQPQHF.

This rearrangement joins TRBV5-4 to TRBJ2-1; possibly TRBD1 or TRBD2 for D (5 bases each). V was trimmed by 5 bases and J by 5 bases, leaving 14 bases between them. The CDR3 loop spans 14 amino acids. Germline V gives CDR1 SGHNT, CDR2 YYREEE (reference sequence). The DNA for the CDR3 is TGTGCCAGCAGGGGGAGCTGGGGCCACAATGAGCAGTTCTTC. This encodes CASRGSWGHNEQFF.

In its sample, this clonotype was seen many times. Just one base apart from a much larger clone, this may be a read error. The chain uses TRBV7-3 and TRBJ2-2, with 10 bases matching TRBD1. Germline CDR1 is SGHTA and CDR2 is FQGTGA. CDR3 length: 15 amino acids. With V trimmed by 3 bases and J by 3 bases, 1 base remained unmatched. CDR3 bases: TGTGCCAGCAGCTTCGGGACAGGGGACACCGGGGAGCTGTTTTTT. It encodes CASSFGTGDTGELFF.

This chain connects TRBV20-1 to TRBJ2-7; D remains ambiguous. CDR3 length: 15 amino acids. The V gene lost 3 bases and the J gene lost 3 bases, with 18 bases spanning the gap. Germline CDR1 DFQATT, CDR2 SNEGSKA (reference sequence). The CDR3 DNA sequence: TGCAGTGCTAGTGATCTAGTTGCAGGTCGCTACGAGCAGTACTTC. Its translation: CSASDLVAGRYEQYF.

In this sample, this clonotype turned up many times. The chain employs TRBV7-2 and TRBJ2-3; D perhaps matches TRBD2 (5 bases). The length of the CDR3 is 14 residues. Germline loops: CDR1 SGHTA, CDR2 FQGNSA. The V end lost 5 bases, the J end lost 9 bases, and 18 bases lay between the germline ends. The CDR3 DNA is TGTGCCAGCAGCCCGGGGATTACAGCCCCAACGCAGTATTTT. It yields the protein CASSPGITAPTQYF. Using reference TRBV7-2 and TRBJ2-3 for the parts outside the CDR3, the full variable domain is GAGVSQSPSNKVTEKGKDVELRCDPISGHTALYWYRQSLGQGLEFLIYFQGNSAPDKSGLPSDRFSAERTGGSVSTLTIQRTQQEDSAVYLCASSPGITAPTQYFGPGTRLTVL.

Relative to its sample, this clonotype is medium-sized. V usage is TRBV5-6 and J usage is TRBJ2-7; no reliable D call. The ends were cut back, 4 bases at V and 2 bases at J, with 13 bases in the middle. The CDR3 contains 14 residues. CDR1 is SGHDT and CDR2 is YYEEEE in the germline V gene. CDR3 sequence: CASSTGAGPYEQYF. Written as DNA, the CDR3 is TGTGCCAGCAGCACTGGTGCCGGTCCCTACGAGCAGTACTTC.

This rearrangement joins TRBV4-3 to TRBJ2-3; D might be TRBD2 (6 bases). CDR1 LGHNA and CDR2 YSLEER come from the germline V gene. This CDR3 contains 16 residues. Trimming removed 3 bases at V and 2 bases at J, with 15 bases between. CDR3 coding DNA: TGCGCCAGCAGCCACGAGAGTGGCGGGACCACAGATACGCAGTATTTT. Translation gives CASSHESGGTTDTQYF.

The chain uses TRBV4-1 and TRBJ2-1, with 13 bases that match TRBD2. The V gene end was trimmed by 1 base and the J gene end by 0 bases; junction bases not matched to a gene: 15. The germline V gene has CDR1 MGHRA and CDR2 YSYEKL. There are 22 residues in the CDR3. CDR3 protein: CASSQASPRLAGGPSSYNEQFF. The CDR3 coding sequence is TGCGCCAGCAGCCAAGCCTCACCCAGACTAGCGGGAGGCCCGAGCTCCTACAATGAGCAGTTCTTC.

This clonotype has ten or more counts. The chain links TRBV20-1 to TRBJ1-1; D may be TRBD1 (5 bases). The CDR3 consists of 14 residues. Trimming cost V 2 bases and J 0 bases, with 10 bases left between them. CDR1 and CDR2 (germline): DFQATT, SNEGSKA (reference sequence). This chain's CDR3 is CSARSRQLNTEAFF. The CDR3 nucleotides read TGCAGTGCTAGATCCCGACAGTTGAACACTGAAGCTTTCTTT.